This TCR beta chain was obtained from a study of T cell responses to AZD1222 COVID-19 vaccine. The overall study: Second-dose intervals of approximately 4 or approximately 12 weeks were pooled.

Some clones are missing from TCRdb's copy, which holds only in-frame ones; the method was immunoSEQ multiplex PCR. Among about 140,000 clones, about 88% were seen once, and the ten largest hold 4.7%. The CDR3 runs 16 residues. In germline, CDR1 is MNHEY, CDR2 SMNVEV (reference sequence). V lost 6 bases, J lost 2 bases, and 14 bases lay in between. This sequence was found in an adult in good health. This rearrangement joins TRBV27 to TRBJ2-6; maybe TRBD1 (6 bases). The material was peripheral blood, obtained on day 0 of AZD1222 vaccination. The CDR3 reads CASREQGITGANVLTF. As DNA, the CDR3 is TGTGCCAGCAGGGAGCAGGGGATCACTGGGGCCAACGTCCTGACTTTC.